The rows below give T cell receptor beta chains drawn from one sample of a study of shared clonotypes between healthy human individuals. Sequencing used immunoSEQ multiplex PCR; TCRdb keeps in-frame clones, though not all of them. The data contain about 2.3 million clones, less than 95% of them singletons. The sample comprised naive CD4+ T cells from PBMCs. Receptors were obtained from a man younger than 35 in good health. Some clones in this sample may be carry-over from other donors' samples. Both conserved end residues are part of each CDR3. A D gene is named only where the DNA matches it firmly. Size values are once, few and many counts, or a class for expanded clones, and some rows have none.

>TRBV20-1|TRBJ1-2|NA|NA
TGCAGTGCTAGACGTCAGAATGGCTACACCTTC
CSARRQNGYTF
>TRBV28|TRBJ1-5|NA|NA
TGTGCCAGCAGTTTTATGGGGGGTGGTCAGCCCCAGCATTTT
CASSFMGGGQPQHF
>TRBV27|TRBJ2-7|NA|TRBD1
TGTGCCAGCAGGGACAGGGACGAGCAGTACTTC
CASRDRDEQYF
>TRBV5-4|TRBJ2-2|NA|NA
TGTGCCAGCAGCTTGGCCGGCAGGGGGGGCGGGGAGCTGTTTTTT
CASSLAGRGGGELFF
>TRBV29-1|TRBJ2-7|NA|NA
TGCAGCGCCTTGTACGGTCCCTACGAGCAGTACTTC
CSALYGPYEQYF
>TRBV6-5|TRBJ1-4|NA|NA
TGTGCCAGCAGTCGACTCCTTAATGAAAAACTGTTTTTT
CASSRLLNEKLFF
>TRBV10-2|TRBJ1-1|NA|NA
TGCGCCAGCAGTCCAGATGGTCTAAGCACTGAAGCTTTCTTT
CASSPDGLSTEAFF
>TRBV7-3|TRBJ2-2|NA|NA
TGTGCCAGCAGCTTAACGGGAGAAAACACCGGGGAGCTGTTTTTT
CASSLTGENTGELFF
>TRBV28|TRBJ2-7|NA|TRBD1
TGTGCCAGCAATGCTTGGAGACAGGGGGGTAGCGAGCAGTACTTC
CASNAWRQGGSEQYF
>TRBV7-9|TRBJ2-1|NA|NA
TGTGCCAGCAGCTTAGGGACTAACTACAATGAGCAGTTCTTC
CASSLGTNYNEQFF
>TRBV15|TRBJ1-5|NA|TRBD1
TGTGCCACCAGCAGAGTACATGGACAGGCTCCTTCCAATCAGCCCCAGCATTTT
CATSRVHGQAPSNQPQHF
>TRBV7-2|TRBJ2-5|NA|TRBD2
TGTGCCAGCAGCAATAGCGGGAGGGCAGAGACCCAGTACTTC
CASSNSGRAETQYF
>TRBV11-2|TRBJ1-2|NA|NA
TGTGCCAGCTCCGCAACAGTACATGGCTACACCTTC
CASSATVHGYTF
>TRBV6-5|TRBJ2-5|NA|TRBD2
TGTGCCAGCAGTTACGGGGGGGAAGAGACCCAGTACTTC
CASSYGGEETQYF
>TRBV30|TRBJ1-3|NA|NA
TGTGCCTGGAGTGCACCAGTAAACACCATATATTTT
CAWSAPVNTIYF
>TRBV11-3|TRBJ2-2|NA|NA
TGTGCCAGCAGCTTAGTAGCGGCCCCGAACACCGGGGAGCTGTTTTTT
CASSLVAAPNTGELFF
>TRBV6-5|TRBJ1-5|NA|NA
TGTGCCAGCAGACCGGGCGCGGGCAATCAGCCCCAGCATTTT
CASRPGAGNQPQHF
>TRBV9|TRBJ2-1|NA|NA
TGTGCCAGCAGCGCCGACCGGGACGGGCAGTTCTTC
CASSADRDGQFF
>TRBV11-1|TRBJ2-4|NA|NA
TGTGCCAGCACCCCGAGGGGGGCGGGCAAAAACATTCAGTACTTC
CASTPRGAGKNIQYF
>TRBV2|TRBJ2-7|NA|TRBD1
TGTGCCACCGCAGGGACAGGGGATTACGAGCAGTACTTC
CATAGTGDYEQYF
>TRBV25-1|TRBJ1-4|NA|NA
TGTGCCAGCAGTGACGGGACGGGAGAGGCTGAAAAACTGTTTTTT
CASSDGTGEAEKLFF
>TRBV29-1|TRBJ2-1|NA|TRBD2
TGCAGCGTTGTTTTTAGCGGGAGCTCCTACAATGAGCAGTTCTTC
CSVVFSGSSYNEQFF
>TRBV10-3|TRBJ2-7|NA|NA
TGTGCCACGACGTACGGTTTCACCTACGAGCAGTACTTC
CATTYGFTYEQYF
>TRBV28|TRBJ1-5|NA|NA
TGTGCCAGCAGTTTATCCAGGGCACGGCCCCAGCATTTT
CASSLSRARPQHF
>TRBV5-1|TRBJ2-3|once|NA
TGCGCCAGCAGCTTGCCCCTATACTTGACGGAGTTAGACTCTAGCACAGATACGCAGTATTTT
CASSLPLYLTELDSSTDTQYF
>TRBV5-1|TRBJ1-1|NA|NA
TGCGCCAGCAGTTTGGACACTTCCCCGGGAGCTTTCTTT
CASSLDTSPGAFF
>TRBV30|TRBJ2-1|NA|TRBD2
TGTGCCTGGAGTGTGAAGGGAGCGGGAGGGCCTGGTGAGCAGTTCTTC
CAWSVKGAGGPGEQFF
>TRBV2|TRBJ1-4|NA|TRBD1
TGTGCCAGCAGTGTTGGGGGGACAGGGCTTGAAAAACTGTTTTTT
CASSVGGTGLEKLFF
>TRBV6-1|TRBJ2-7|once|TRBD1
TGTGCCAGCAGGACAGGGGTTAGCTCCTACGAGCAGTACTTC
CASRTGVSSYEQYF
>TRBV27|TRBJ2-7|NA|NA
TGTGCCAGCAGTCCCCGAAGACTAGTTCACGAGCAGTACTTC
CASSPRRLVHEQYF
>TRBV27|TRBJ2-7|NA|TRBD2
TGTGCCAGCACCACTAGCGGAATAGGCTCCTACGAGCAGTACTTC
CASTTSGIGSYEQYF
>TRBV27|TRBJ2-7|once|NA
TGTGCCAGCCCTCCGTGGGGGTCAGGTAGGGCCTCCTACGAGCAGTACTTC
CASPPWGSGRASYEQYF
>TRBV7-2|TRBJ2-1|NA|TRBD2
TGTGCCAGCAGCTTGGTTCCGGCGGGAGGAGGTGAGCAGTTCTTC
CASSLVPAGGGEQFF
>TRBV11-1|TRBJ2-2|once|NA
TGTGCCAGCCGCAGGCAACCTTACACCGGGGAGCTGTTTTTT
CASRRQPYTGELFF
>TRBV27|TRBJ1-5|NA|NA
TGTGCCAGCCCGGCCAAACCGGCGGACGAGGGAAGCAATCAGCCCCAGCATTTT
CASPAKPADEGSNQPQHF
>TRBV7-2|TRBJ2-7|NA|TRBD2
TGTGCCAGCACCAAGGGACTAGCGCTCGTCTACGAGCAGTACTTC
CASTKGLALVYEQYF
>TRBV5-1|TRBJ1-2|NA|NA
TGCGCCAGCAGCTTAAGGGCAGGGGAGCATGGCTACACCTTC
CASSLRAGEHGYTF
>TRBV30|TRBJ1-3|NA|TRBD1
TGTGCCTGGAGCCCAGGGGGGTTTAATGGAAACACCATATATTTT
CAWSPGGFNGNTIYF
>TRBV6-6|TRBJ2-1|few|TRBD2
TGTGCCAGCAGTCAGGGACTAGCGGATTACAATGAGCAGTTCTTC
CASSQGLADYNEQFF
>TRBV5-1|TRBJ2-7|NA|NA
TGCGCCAGCAGCCTAGGGACCCTCGTGGCCTACGAGCAGTACTTC
CASSLGTLVAYEQYF
>TRBV16|TRBJ2-3|NA|NA
TGTGCCAGCAGCCAATCGAGGACCACAGATACGCAGTATTTT
CASSQSRTTDTQYF